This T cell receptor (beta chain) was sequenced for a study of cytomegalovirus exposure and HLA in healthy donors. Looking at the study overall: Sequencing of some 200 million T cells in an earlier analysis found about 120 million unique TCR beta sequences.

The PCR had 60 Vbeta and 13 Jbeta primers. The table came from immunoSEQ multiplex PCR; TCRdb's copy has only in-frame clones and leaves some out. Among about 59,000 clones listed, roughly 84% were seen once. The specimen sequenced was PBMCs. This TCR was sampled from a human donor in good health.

The CDR3 region is CASRDARGAKNIQYF. The CDR3 DNA reads TGTGCCAGCAGGGACGCCAGGGGAGCCAAAAACATTCAGTACTTC. This chain joins TRBV5-4 and TRBJ2-4; D might be TRBD1 (6 bases). The V gene lost 5 bases and the J gene lost 0 bases, with 12 bases spanning the gap. The CDR3 runs to 15 residues. In germline, CDR1 is SGHNT, CDR2 YYREEE (reference sequence).